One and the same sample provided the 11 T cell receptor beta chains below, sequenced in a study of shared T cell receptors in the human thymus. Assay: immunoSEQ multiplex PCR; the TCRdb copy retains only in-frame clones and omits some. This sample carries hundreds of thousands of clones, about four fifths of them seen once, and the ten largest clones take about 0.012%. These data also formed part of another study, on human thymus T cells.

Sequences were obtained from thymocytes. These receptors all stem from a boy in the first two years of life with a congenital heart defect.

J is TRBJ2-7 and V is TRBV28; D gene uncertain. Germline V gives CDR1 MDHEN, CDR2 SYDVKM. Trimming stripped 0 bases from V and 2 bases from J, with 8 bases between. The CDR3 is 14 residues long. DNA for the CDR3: TGTGCCAGCAGTTTATGCAGACTTCCCTACGAGCAGTACTTC. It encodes CASSLCRLPYEQYF.

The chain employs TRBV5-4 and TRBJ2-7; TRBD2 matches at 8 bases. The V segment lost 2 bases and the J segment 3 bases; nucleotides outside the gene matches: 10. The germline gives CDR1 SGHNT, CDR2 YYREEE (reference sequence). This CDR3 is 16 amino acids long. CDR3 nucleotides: TGTGCCAGCAGCTTAAATGGTCTAGCGGGTAACTACGAGCAGTACTTC. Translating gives CASSLNGLAGNYEQYF.

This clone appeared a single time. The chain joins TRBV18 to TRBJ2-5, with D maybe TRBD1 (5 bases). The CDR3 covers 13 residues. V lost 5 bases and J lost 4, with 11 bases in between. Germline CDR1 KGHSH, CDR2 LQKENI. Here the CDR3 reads CASSRVRGETQYF. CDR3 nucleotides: TGTGCCAGCTCAAGGGTTAGGGGAGAGACCCAGTACTTC. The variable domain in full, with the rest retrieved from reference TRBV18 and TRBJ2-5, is NAGVMQNPRHLVRRRGQEARLRCSPMKGHSHVYWYRQLPEEGLKFMVYLQKENIIDESGMPKERFSAEFPKEGPSILRIQQVVRGDSAAYFCASSRVRGETQYFGPGTRLLVL.

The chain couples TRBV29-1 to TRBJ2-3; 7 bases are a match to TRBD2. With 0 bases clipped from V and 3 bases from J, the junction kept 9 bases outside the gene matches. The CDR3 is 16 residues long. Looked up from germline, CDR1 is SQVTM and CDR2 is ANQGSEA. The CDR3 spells CSVEDWGRAPTDTQYF. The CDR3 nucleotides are TGCAGCGTTGAAGATTGGGGGAGGGCCCCAACAGATACGCAGTATTTT.

The CDR3, as DNA: TGTGCCAGCAGCCCAGCGGGGCGATTCCTAGCCAAAAACATTCAGTACTTC. This translates into CASSPAGRFLAKNIQYF. V and J are TRBV14 and TRBJ2-4; 7 nucleotides match TRBD2. The V segment lost 4 bases and the J segment 0 bases; nucleotides outside the gene matches: 9. This CDR3 spans 17 amino acids. Germline values: CDR1 SGHDN, CDR2 FVKESK.

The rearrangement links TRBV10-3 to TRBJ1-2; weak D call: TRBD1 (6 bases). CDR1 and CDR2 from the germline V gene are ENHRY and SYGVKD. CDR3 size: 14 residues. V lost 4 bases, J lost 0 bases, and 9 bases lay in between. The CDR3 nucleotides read TGTGCCATCAGTGTGGGACATTCTAACTATGGCTACACCTTC. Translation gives CAISVGHSNYGYTF.

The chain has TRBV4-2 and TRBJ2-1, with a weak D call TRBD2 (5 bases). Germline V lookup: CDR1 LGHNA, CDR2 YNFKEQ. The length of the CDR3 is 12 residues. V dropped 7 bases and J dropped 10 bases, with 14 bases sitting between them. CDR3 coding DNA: TGTGCCAGCACCTCGCTAGCAGGCGAGCAGTTCTTC. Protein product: CASTSLAGEQFF.

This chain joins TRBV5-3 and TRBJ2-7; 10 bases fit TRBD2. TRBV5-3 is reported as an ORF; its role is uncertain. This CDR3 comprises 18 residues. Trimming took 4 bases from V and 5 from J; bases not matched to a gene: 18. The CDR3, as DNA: TGTGCCAGAAGCCCTGGGGGGCTAGCGGGAGCTCGGGGGCACGAGCAGTACTTC. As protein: CARSPGGLAGARGHEQYF.

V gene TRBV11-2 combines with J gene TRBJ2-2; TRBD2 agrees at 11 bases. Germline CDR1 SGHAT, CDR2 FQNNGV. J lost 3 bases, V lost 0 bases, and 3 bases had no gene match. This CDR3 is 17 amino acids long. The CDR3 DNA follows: TGTGCCAGCAGCTTAGACATTAGCGGGAGGGACACCGGGGAGCTGTTTTTT. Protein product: CASSLDISGRDTGELFF. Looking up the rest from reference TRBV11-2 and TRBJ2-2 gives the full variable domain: EAGVAQSPRYKIIEKRQSVAFWCNPISGHATLYWYQQILGQGPKLLIQFQNNGVVDDSQLPKDRFSAERLKGVDSTLKIQPAKLEDSAVYLCASSLDISGRDTGELFFGEGSRLTVL.

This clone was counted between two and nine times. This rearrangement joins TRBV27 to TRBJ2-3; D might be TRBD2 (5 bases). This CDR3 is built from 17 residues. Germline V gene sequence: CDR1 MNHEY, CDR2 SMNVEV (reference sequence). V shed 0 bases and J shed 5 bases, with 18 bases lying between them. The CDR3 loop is CASSLSGPPPAGDTQYF. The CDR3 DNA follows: TGTGCCAGCAGTTTATCGGGTCCTCCCCCGGCGGGAGATACGCAGTATTTT.

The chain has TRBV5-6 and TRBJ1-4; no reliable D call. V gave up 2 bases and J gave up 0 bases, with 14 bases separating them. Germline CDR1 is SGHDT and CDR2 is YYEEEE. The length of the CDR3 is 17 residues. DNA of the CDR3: TGTGCCAGCAGCTTTAGCGGGAAGGATGCAACTAATGAAAAACTGTTTTTT. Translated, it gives CASSFSGKDATNEKLFF.